A selection of T cell receptor beta chains follows, all from one sample in a study of blood T cells in healthy people across ages. TCRdb analysed the 5' RACE reads with MiXCR anew, one entry per CDR3 protein. The sample lists 1.5 million or so distinct CDR3 sequences, approximately 42% occurring once. Input material: blood. These TCRs come from a woman aged 18-29 years in good health. The CDR3 runs from the conserved cysteine through the conserved F or W. The order of the fields is V gene, D gene, J gene, clone size, CDR3 DNA, CDR3 protein. The D gene is left open where the match is weak. Not all rows give a size; the values are once, few, many and, for expanded clones, a class.

TRBV2	.	TRBJ1-5	once	TGTGCCAGCAGTGCGCCCGGGGGTTGGCAGCCCCAGCATTTT	CASSAPGGWQPQHF
TRBV5-1	TRBD2	TRBJ2-1	few	TGCGCCAGCAGTCCCTATGGTCAAGGACTAGCGTTAGACAATGAGCAGTTCTTC	CASSPYGQGLALDNEQFF
TRBV9	.	TRBJ1-2	.	TGTGCCAGCAGCTCTCGGGCAGGGGACGACTATAACTATGGCTACACCTTC	CASSSRAGDDYNYGYTF
TRBV5-1	TRBD2	TRBJ2-1	.	TGCGCCAGCAGCTTGGGCGCTAGCGGGGGGGCCGCCCTATACAATGAGCAGTTCTTC	CASSLGASGGAALYNEQFF
TRBV4-1	TRBD1	TRBJ1-1	few	TGCGCCAGCAGCCAAGCGACAGGGGGCACTGAAGCTTTCTTT	CASSQATGGTEAFF
TRBV3-1	TRBD2	TRBJ2-3	.	TGTGCCAGCAGCCAAGATCTACTAGCGGGGGCTGAGGTGGATACGCAGTATTTT	CASSQDLLAGAEVDTQYF
TRBV20-1	TRBD1	TRBJ1-5	.	TGCAGTGCTTCTCTCGGACAGGTACTAGATCAGCCCCAGCATTTT	CSASLGQVLDQPQHF
TRBV9	TRBD2	TRBJ2-3	.	TGTGCCAGCAGCACGCGACTAGCGGGGGGGAAGTCAGATACGCAGTATTTT	CASSTRLAGGKSDTQYF
TRBV3-1	.	TRBJ2-7	.	TGTGCCAGCAGCCCTAGAGGGAGCACTTCCTACGAGCAGTACTTC	CASSPRGSTSYEQYF
TRBV21-1	.	TRBJ2-7	.	TGTGCCAGCAGGTGGGCTACGCCCTCCTACGAGCAGTACTTC	CASRWATPSYEQYF
TRBV29-1	.	TRBJ1-2	.	TGCAGCGTCTTGACCAACTATGGCTACACCTTC	CSVLTNYGYTF
TRBV18	.	TRBJ2-1	.	TGTGCCAGCTCACCGCAAACAGGGCAGGATGAGCAGTTCTTC	CASSPQTGQDEQFF
TRBV7-2	.	TRBJ1-1	.	TGTGCCAGCAGCTTAGGAGGGGGGGCCCTGAACACTGAAGCTTTCTTT	CASSLGGGALNTEAFF
TRBV12-3/TRBV12-4	.	TRBJ2-1	.	TGTGCCAGCAGTTTAGTCAGGGCGGATGAGCAGTTCTTC	CASSLVRADEQFF
TRBV7-8	.	TRBJ2-7	.	TGTGCCAGCTTCGGAGAATACGAGCAGTACTTC	CASFGEYEQYF
TRBV15	TRBD2	TRBJ2-5	.	TGTGCCACCAGCAGAGTCAAGATTCTAGCGGAACAAGAGACCCAGTACTTC	CATSRVKILAEQETQYF
TRBV7-8	.	TRBJ2-7	.	TGTGCCAGCAGCTCGCGGGGGGACAGCTCCTACGAGCAGTACTTC	CASSSRGDSSYEQYF
TRBV6-6	TRBD1	TRBJ1-1	.	TGTGCCAGCAGTTACGCGACAGGGGGAGCTTTCTTT	CASSYATGGAFF
TRBV27	TRBD2	TRBJ2-3	.	TGTGCCAACAGTTTATTATCCCTAAGGTCTAGCGGGAGTACAGATACGCAGTATTTT	CANSLLSLRSSGSTDTQYF
TRBV25-1	.	TRBJ2-1	few	TGTGCCAGCAGTGGTCCTTACTCCTACAATGAGCAGTTCTTC	CASSGPYSYNEQFF
TRBV27	.	TRBJ1-2	.	TGTGCCAGCAGCAGGGCTCGGGAGGGGGGGGTATATAGTCCTAACTATGGCTACACCTTC	CASSRAREGGVYSPNYGYTF
TRBV7-9	TRBD1	TRBJ2-1	.	TGTGCCAGCAGCTTAGAGGGACAGGGTCGCAGAGCCTACAATGAGCAGTTCTTC	CASSLEGQGRRAYNEQFF
TRBV10-1	TRBD1	TRBJ2-2	few	TGCGCCAGCAGTGGGGACAGATACACCGGGGAGCTGTTTTTT	CASSGDRYTGELFF
TRBV6-1	.	TRBJ2-1	.	TGTGCCAGCAGTGAAGTCACGGGGGGCCTTCGCAATGAGCAGTTCTTC	CASSEVTGGLRNEQFF
TRBV7-2	TRBD1	TRBJ1-3	.	TGTGCCAGCAGCGGACAGGGGTTTGCTGGAAACACCATATATTTT	CASSGQGFAGNTIYF
TRBV27	.	TRBJ2-7	.	TGTGCCAGCAGCTGGCTCCCGGGGGAATCTATTGACGAGCAGTACTTC	CASSWLPGESIDEQYF
TRBV14	.	TRBJ1-1	.	TGTGCCAGCAGCCAAGGGGGGTTTGAAGCTTTCTTT	CASSQGGFEAFF
TRBV9	TRBD2	TRBJ2-1	.	TGTGCCAGCAGCGCCGAGGGTGTAGTAGCGGGGGGGAGGAATGAGCAGTTCTTC	CASSAEGVVAGGRNEQFF
TRBV6-1	TRBD2	TRBJ2-3	.	TGTGCCAGCAGCAAGGATAGTAGCGGGATAGAACCCAACACAGATACGCAGTATTTT	CASSKDSSGIEPNTDTQYF
TRBV5-1	.	TRBJ1-2	many	TGCGCCAGCAGCTTGGACGGGGATGGCTACACCTTC	CASSLDGDGYTF
TRBV6-5	.	TRBJ2-1	.	TGTGCCAGCATCAAACTTAGCGGATCCTACAATGAGCAGTTCTTC	CASIKLSGSYNEQFF
TRBV21-1	.	TRBJ2-1	.	TGTGCCAGCACCACCGGGACCAAAGACTTCAATGAGCAGTTCTTC	CASTTGTKDFNEQFF
TRBV12-3/TRBV12-4	.	TRBJ2-7	.	TGTGCCAGCAGTCCCATGCTTACTAGGGCCTACGAGCAGTACTTC	CASSPMLTRAYEQYF
TRBV4-1	.	TRBJ2-4	many	TGCGCCAGCAGCCTCCTCATGGGCCACATTCAGTACTTC	CASSLLMGHIQYF
TRBV20-1	TRBD2	TRBJ2-7	.	TGCAGTGCTATTGAGGGACTAGCCTCCGTCCAGTACTTC	CSAIEGLASVQYF
TRBV5-1	TRBD1	TRBJ2-2	.	TGCGCCAGCAGCGTCGACCAGGGACAGGGGGCCTGGACCGGGGAGCTGTTTTTT	CASSVDQGQGAWTGELFF
TRBV10-3	TRBD1	TRBJ2-1	.	TGTGCCATCAGCTCAGACAGGGGAACCTACAATGAGCAGTTCTTC	CAISSDRGTYNEQFF
TRBV2	.	TRBJ2-2	.	TGTGCCAGCAGTGCTACCGGGGAGCTGTTTTTT	CASSATGELFF
TRBV6-5	.	TRBJ2-2	.	TGTGCCAGCACGCGGGTTAACACCGGGGAGCTGTTTTTT	CASTRVNTGELFF
TRBV7-9	TRBD1	TRBJ2-3	.	TGTGCCAGCAGCTTAGGGGGACAGCGATCAGATACGCAGTATTTT	CASSLGGQRSDTQYF
TRBV20-1	TRBD2	TRBJ2-5	.	TGCAGTGCAAGACTAGCGGGGAACATCTACCAAGAGACCCAGTACTTC	CSARLAGNIYQETQYF
TRBV2	TRBD2	TRBJ2-7	.	TGTGCCAGCAGTTTGGGGAGCGGGAGGGCGGCTGAGCAGTACTTC	CASSLGSGRAAEQYF
TRBV9	.	TRBJ2-7	.	TGTGCCAGCAGCGGACGCGGCCCGAACTCCTACGAGCAGTACTTC	CASSGRGPNSYEQYF
TRBV20-1	.	TRBJ2-4	few	TGCAGTGCTAGAGATCGTGGGGGAGGAGGCATTCAGTACTTC	CSARDRGGGGIQYF
TRBV6-5	.	TRBJ2-5	few	TGTGCCAGCACTCCCGCGGCTTCAGAAGAGACCCAGTACTTC	CASTPAASEETQYF
TRBV27	.	TRBJ2-1	few	TGTGCCAGCGTCCCTCCCTCGGAACCCTACAATGAGCAGTTCTTC	CASVPPSEPYNEQFF
TRBV20-1	TRBD2	TRBJ2-7	.	TGCAGTGCTAGATCCCTTAGCGGGGTCTCGTCCTACGAGCAGTACTTC	CSARSLSGVSSYEQYF
TRBV5-1	.	TRBJ1-1	.	TGCGCCAGCAGCACAAATCAGGTCATGAACACTGAAGCTTTCTTT	CASSTNQVMNTEAFF
TRBV9	TRBD2	TRBJ2-5	.	TGTGCCAGCAGCACTAGCGGGGCCCAAGAGACCCAGTACTTC	CASSTSGAQETQYF
TRBV11-3	.	TRBJ1-5	.	TGTGCCAGCAGAATGCTGAATCAGCCCCAGCATTTT	CASRMLNQPQHF
TRBV2	.	TRBJ2-5	few	TGTGCCAGCATGTTGGACGGGGATCAAGAGACCCAGTACTTC	CASMLDGDQETQYF
TRBV12-3/TRBV12-4	.	TRBJ1-1	.	TGTGCCAGCAGACGCGCAGGGGTCACTGAAGCTTTCTTT	CASRRAGVTEAFF
TRBV20-1	.	TRBJ2-7	.	TGCAGTGCTAGAGATCTAAGGTACGAGCAGTACTTC	CSARDLRYEQYF
TRBV7-2	.	TRBJ1-2	.	TGTGCCAGCAGCCCGGACAGTTCTAACTATGGCCACACCTTC	CASSPDSSNYGHTF